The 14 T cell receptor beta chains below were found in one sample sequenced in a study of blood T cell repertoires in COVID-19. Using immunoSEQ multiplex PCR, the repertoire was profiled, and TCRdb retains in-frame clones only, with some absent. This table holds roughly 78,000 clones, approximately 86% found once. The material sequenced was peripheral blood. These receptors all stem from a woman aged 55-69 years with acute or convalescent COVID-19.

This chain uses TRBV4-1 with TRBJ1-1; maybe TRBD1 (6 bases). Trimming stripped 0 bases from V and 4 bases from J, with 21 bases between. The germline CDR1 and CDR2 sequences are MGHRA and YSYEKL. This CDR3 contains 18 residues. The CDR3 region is CASSQESGGGRWVTEAFF. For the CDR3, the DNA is TGCGCCAGCAGCCAAGAGAGTGGGGGGGGGCGATGGGTCACTGAAGCTTTCTTT.

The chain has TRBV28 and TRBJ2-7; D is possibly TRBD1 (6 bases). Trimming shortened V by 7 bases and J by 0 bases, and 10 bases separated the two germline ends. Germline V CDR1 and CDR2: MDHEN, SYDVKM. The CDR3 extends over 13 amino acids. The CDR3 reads CASNARGSYEQYF. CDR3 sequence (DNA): TGTGCCAGCAATGCCAGGGGCTCCTACGAGCAGTACTTC.

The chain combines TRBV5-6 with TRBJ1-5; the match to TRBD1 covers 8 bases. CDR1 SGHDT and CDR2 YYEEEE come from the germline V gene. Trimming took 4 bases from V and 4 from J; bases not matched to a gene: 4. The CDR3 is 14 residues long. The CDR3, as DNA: TGTGCCAGCAGCACCGACAGGGGAAATCAGCCCCAGCATTTT. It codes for CASSTDRGNQPQHF.

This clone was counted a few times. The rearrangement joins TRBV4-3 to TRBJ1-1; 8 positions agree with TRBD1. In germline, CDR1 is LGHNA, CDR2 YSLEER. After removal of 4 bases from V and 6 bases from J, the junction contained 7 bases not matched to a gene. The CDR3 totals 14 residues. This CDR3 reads CASSPQGAVSEAFF. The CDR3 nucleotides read TGCGCCAGCAGCCCGCAGGGGGCTGTGTCTGAAGCTTTCTTT.

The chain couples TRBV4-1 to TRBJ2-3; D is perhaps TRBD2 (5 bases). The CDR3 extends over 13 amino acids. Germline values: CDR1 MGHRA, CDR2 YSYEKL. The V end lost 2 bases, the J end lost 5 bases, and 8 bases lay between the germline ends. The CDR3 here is CASSQPGLDTQYF. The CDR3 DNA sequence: TGCGCCAGCAGCCAACCGGGATTAGATACGCAGTATTTT.

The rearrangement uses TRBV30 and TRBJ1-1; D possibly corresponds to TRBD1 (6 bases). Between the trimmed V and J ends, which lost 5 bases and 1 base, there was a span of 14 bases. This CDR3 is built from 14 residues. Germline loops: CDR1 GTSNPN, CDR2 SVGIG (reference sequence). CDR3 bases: TGTGCCTGGGCAACAGGGTTTGGGAACACTGAAGCTTTCTTT. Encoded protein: CAWATGFGNTEAFF.

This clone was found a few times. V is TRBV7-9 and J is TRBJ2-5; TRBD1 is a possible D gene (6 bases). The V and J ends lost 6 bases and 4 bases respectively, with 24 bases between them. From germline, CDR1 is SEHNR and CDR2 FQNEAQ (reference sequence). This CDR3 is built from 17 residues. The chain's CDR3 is CASRQKTGSPPAETQYF. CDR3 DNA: TGTGCCAGCAGGCAAAAAACAGGGTCGCCTCCCGCAGAGACCCAGTACTTC.

This CDR3 is CASSQGSQASGETQYF. The CDR3 nucleotides are TGTGCCAGCAGCCAAGGTTCCCAGGCTAGCGGAGAGACCCAGTACTTC. The J gene is TRBJ2-5, the V gene TRBV4-2; 7 nucleotides agree with TRBD2. Germline values: CDR1 LGHNA, CDR2 YNFKEQ. The length of the CDR3 is 16 residues. V shed 1 base and J 4 bases; nucleotides not matched to a gene: 9.

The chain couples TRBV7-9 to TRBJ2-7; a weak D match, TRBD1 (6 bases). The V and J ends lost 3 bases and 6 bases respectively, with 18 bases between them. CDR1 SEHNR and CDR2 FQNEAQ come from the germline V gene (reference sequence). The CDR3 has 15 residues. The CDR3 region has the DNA TGTGCCAGCAGCTTCGGGGACACGGTGTTGGGCGAGCAGTACTTC. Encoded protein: CASSFGDTVLGEQYF. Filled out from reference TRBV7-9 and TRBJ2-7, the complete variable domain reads DTGVSQNPRHKITKRGQNVTFRCDPISEHNRLYWYRQTLGQGPEFLTYFQNEAQLEKSRLLSDRFSAERPKGSFSTLEIQRTEQGDSAMYLCASSFGDTVLGEQYFGPGTRLTVT.

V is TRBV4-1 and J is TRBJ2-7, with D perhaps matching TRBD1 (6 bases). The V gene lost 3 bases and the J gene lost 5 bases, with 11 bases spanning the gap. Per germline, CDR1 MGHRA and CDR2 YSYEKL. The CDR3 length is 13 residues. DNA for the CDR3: TGCGCCAGCAGCCATAGGCAGGGGCACGAGCAGTACTTC. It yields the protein CASSHRQGHEQYF.

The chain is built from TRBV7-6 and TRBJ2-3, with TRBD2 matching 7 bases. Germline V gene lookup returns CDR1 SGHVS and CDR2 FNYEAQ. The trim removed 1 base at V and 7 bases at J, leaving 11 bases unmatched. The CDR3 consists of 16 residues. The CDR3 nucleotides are TGTGCCAGCAGCTTAGAAGCGGGGACTGCCTCTAATACGCAGTATTTT. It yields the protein CASSLEAGTASNTQYF. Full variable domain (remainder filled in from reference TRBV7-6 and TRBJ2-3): GAGVSQSPRYKVTKRGQDVALRCDPISGHVSLYWYRQALGQGPEFLTYFNYEAQQDKSGLPNDRFSAERPEGSISTLTIQRTEQRDSAMYRCASSLEAGTASNTQYFGPGTRLTVL.

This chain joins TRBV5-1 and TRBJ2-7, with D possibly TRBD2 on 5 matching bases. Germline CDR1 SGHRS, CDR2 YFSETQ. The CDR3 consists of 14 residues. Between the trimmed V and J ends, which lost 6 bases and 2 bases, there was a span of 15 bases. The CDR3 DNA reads TGCGCCAGCACCCTGGACGGAGGACCCTACGAGCAGTACTTC. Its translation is CASTLDGGPYEQYF.

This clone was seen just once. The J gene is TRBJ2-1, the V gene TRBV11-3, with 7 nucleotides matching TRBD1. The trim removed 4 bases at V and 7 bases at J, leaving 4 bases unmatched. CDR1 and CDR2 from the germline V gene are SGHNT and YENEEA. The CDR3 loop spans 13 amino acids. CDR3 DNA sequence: TGTGCCAGCAGCTCACGACAGGGTAATGAGCAGTTCTTC. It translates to CASSSRQGNEQFF. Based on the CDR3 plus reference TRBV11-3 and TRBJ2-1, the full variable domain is EAGVVQSPRYKIIEKKQPVAFWCNPISGHNTLYWYLQNLGQGPELLIRYENEEAVDDSQLPKDRFSAERLKGVDSTLKIQPAELGDSAVYLCASSSRQGNEQFFGPGTRLTVL.

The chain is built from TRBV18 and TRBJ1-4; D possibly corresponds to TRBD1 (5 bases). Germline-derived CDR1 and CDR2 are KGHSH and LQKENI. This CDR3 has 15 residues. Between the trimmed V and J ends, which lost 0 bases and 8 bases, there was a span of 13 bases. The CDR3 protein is CASSPPGQRGEKLFF. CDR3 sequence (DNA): TGTGCCAGCTCACCACCGGGGCAGCGGGGGGAAAAACTGTTTTTT.